The clone carrying this TCR beta chain was detected a few times. Its matching antigen is unknown. This entry comes from a study of beta chain features in type 1 diabetes. Overall study context: Across every sample, approximately 110,000,000 sorted cells were examined in total. Overall study findings and caveats: Short templates might get an advantage during PCR, and this would be equal in patients and controls. Patients' naive, central memory and Treg TCRB repertoires seemed closer to one another than those of healthy donors.

Staining for CD45RO/CCR7/CD25/CD127/CD95/CD27 allowed sorting of CD4+ naive, central memory, regulatory and stem cell-like memory cells. As every portion of the isolated RNA was reverse transcribed, the sequencing read expressed TCRB transcripts. Only in-frame clones appear in the TCRdb table, and some are missing; sequencing was by immunoSEQ multiplex PCR. In the table there are about 900,000 clones, 15% to 20% of which are singletons. The ends lost 1 base at V and 4 bases at J; junction bases unmatched: 4. Germline V gene data show CDR1 as SGHAT and CDR2 as FQNNGV. This CDR3 is 16 amino acids long.

The TCR sequence derives from a woman aged 18-30 years in good health. The chain employs TRBV11-2 and TRBJ2-3, with 11 nucleotides matching TRBD2. Sequencing was performed on naive CD4+ T cells from blood. For the CDR3, the DNA is TGTGCCAGCAGCTTAGCGTCGGGACTAGCGGCAGATACGCAGTATTTT. Amino acids: CASSLASGLAADTQYF.